This T cell receptor (beta chain) was recorded in a study of response to subunit inactivated influenza vaccine. TCRdb processed the RT-PCR reads anew with MiXCR; each CDR3 protein has one entry. The repertoire includes 600,000 to 850,000 distinct CDR3 sequences, 14% of them detected once, and less than 9% sits in the top ten. Ten or more counts support this clonotype. This CDR3 spans 13 amino acids. Per the germline V gene, CDR1 is SGHTA and CDR2 is FQGNSA. The V call is TRBV7-2, the J call TRBJ2-6; no clear D gene. The starting material was PBMCs from blood, obtained roughly 2 weeks before vaccination. The clonotype comes from a man aged 50 or older who received an inactivated influenza vaccine. Here the CDR3 DNA reads TGTGCAACCTCTGGCTCTGGGGCCAACGTCCTGACTTTC. Its protein product is CATSGSGANVLTF.